The next 3 T cell receptor beta chains were all read from a single sample in a study of blood T cell repertoires in COVID-19. Assay: immunoSEQ multiplex PCR; the TCRdb copy retains only in-frame clones and omits some. The table lists approximately 100,000 clones, over 70% of them singletons. The sequencing input was peripheral blood. The origin of the receptors is a woman older than 75 with acute or convalescent COVID-19.

This rearrangement joins TRBV5-4 to TRBJ2-2; 7 bases match TRBD1. Trimming at V came to 5 bases and at J to 1 base, leaving 5 bases not matched to a gene. The CDR3 has 15 amino acids. The V gene's germline CDR1 is SGHNT and CDR2 YYREEE (reference sequence). CDR3 in amino acids: CASRLQGRNTGELFF. The CDR3 region has the DNA TGTGCCAGCAGGCTACAGGGGAGGAACACCGGGGAGCTGTTTTTT.

This clone was seen a few times. This chain joins TRBV18 and TRBJ2-7; TRBD2 is a possible D gene (5 bases). Trimming cost V 3 bases and J 6 bases, with 15 bases left between them. The V gene's germline CDR1 is KGHSH and CDR2 LQKENI. This CDR3 is 14 amino acids long. CDR3 sequence: CASSPVYGEGEQYF. In nucleotides, the CDR3 is TGTGCCAGCTCACCCGTTTACGGGGAAGGCGAGCAGTACTTC.

This clone was counted a few times. The CDR3 DNA follows: TGTGCCAGTAGCTCTTGGACAGCAAACACTGAAGCTTTCTTT. This codes for CASSSWTANTEAFF. This chain links TRBV19 with TRBJ1-1; TRBD1 might be the D (6 bases). The germline V gene has CDR1 LNHDA and CDR2 SQIVND (reference sequence). The CDR3 covers 14 residues. Between the trimmed V and J ends, which lost 6 bases and 2 bases, there was a span of 13 bases.